The 5 T cell receptor beta chains presented below share a single source sample, sequenced in a study of CXCR3-negative and CXCR3-positive naive CD8 T cells. UMI labels and 5' RACE were used to prepare the TRB cDNA libraries. TCRdb re-called the 5' RACE reads and catalogs CDR3 proteins one per entry, DNA excluded. Listed are about 26,000 distinct CDR3 sequences; about 3% falls within the top ten. Sequencing used naive CXCR3- CD8+ T cells from blood. Subset in this sample: CD45RO-CCR7+CD27+CD95- naive CD8+ T cells lacking CXCR3 (TNR3-). The source of these receptors is a human donor in good health. Some clones in this sample may be carry-over from other donors' samples.

V is TRBV7-9 and J is TRBJ1-6. This CDR3 spans 15 amino acids. From germline, CDR1 is SEHNR and CDR2 FQNEAQ (reference sequence). This chain's CDR3 is CASSPREGVNSPLHF.

The chain links TRBV7-3 to TRBJ2-3; absent DNA, TCRdb's TRBD2 call cannot be checked. Germline V lookup: CDR1 SGHTA, CDR2 FQGTGA. The CDR3 is made up of 18 amino acids. The CDR3 sequence: CASSLSLAGGYSTDTQYF.

V gene TRBV7-9 combines with J gene TRBJ2-1; absent DNA, TCRdb's TRBD2 call cannot be checked. The V gene's germline CDR1 is SEHNR and CDR2 FQNEAQ (reference sequence). CDR3 length equals 16 residues. The CDR3 loop reads CASSEERLAGPNWQFF.

This chain links TRBV6-5 with TRBJ2-1; TCRdb lists TRBD1, though no DNA is available to test this call. Germline V gene sequence: CDR1 MNHEY, CDR2 SVGAGI. CDR3 length: 13 residues. CDR3: CASTPGPYNEQFF.

V usage is TRBV20-1 and J usage is TRBJ1-2; the TCRdb call, TRBD1, lacks DNA for checking. The CDR3 covers 13 residues. CDR1 and CDR2 (germline): DFQATT, SNEGSKA (reference sequence). The CDR3 loop is CRLGGTANYGYTF.